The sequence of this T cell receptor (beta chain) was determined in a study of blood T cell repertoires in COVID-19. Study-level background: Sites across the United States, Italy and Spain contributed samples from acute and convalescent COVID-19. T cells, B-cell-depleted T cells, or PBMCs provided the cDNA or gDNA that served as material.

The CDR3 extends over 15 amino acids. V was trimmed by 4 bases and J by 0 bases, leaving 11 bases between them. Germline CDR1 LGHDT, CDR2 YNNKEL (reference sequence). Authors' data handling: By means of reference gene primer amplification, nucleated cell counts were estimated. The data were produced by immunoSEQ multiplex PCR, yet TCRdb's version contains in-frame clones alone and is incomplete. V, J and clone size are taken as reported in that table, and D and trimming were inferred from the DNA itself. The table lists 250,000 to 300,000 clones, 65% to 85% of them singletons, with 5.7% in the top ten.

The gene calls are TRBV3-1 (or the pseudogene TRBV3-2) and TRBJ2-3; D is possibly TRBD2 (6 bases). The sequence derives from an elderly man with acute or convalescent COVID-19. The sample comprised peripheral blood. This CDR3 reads CASSPTGTSTDTQYF. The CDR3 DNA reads TGTGCCAGCAGCCCTACCGGGACTAGCACAGATACGCAGTATTTT.